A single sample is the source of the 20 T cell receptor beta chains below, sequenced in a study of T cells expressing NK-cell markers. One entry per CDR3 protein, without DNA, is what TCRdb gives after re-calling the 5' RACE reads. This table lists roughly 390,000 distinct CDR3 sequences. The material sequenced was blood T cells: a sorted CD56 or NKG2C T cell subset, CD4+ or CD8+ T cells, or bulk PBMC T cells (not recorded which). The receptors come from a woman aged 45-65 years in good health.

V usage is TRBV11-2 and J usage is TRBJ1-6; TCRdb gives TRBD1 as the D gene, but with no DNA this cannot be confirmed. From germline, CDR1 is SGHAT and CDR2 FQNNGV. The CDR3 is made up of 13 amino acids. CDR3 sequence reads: CASSLDGGSPLHF.

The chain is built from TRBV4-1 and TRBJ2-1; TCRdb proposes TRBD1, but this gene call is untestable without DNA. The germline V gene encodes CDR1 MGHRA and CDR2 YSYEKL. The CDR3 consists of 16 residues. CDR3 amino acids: CASLPTEFGNYNEQFF.

CDR3 sequence reads: CASSSYGLAGDGGSYEQYF. The chain links TRBV27 to TRBJ2-7; lacking DNA, the TRBD2 call made by TCRdb goes unchecked. The CDR3 is 19 residues long. The germline V gene encodes CDR1 MNHEY and CDR2 SMNVEV (reference sequence).

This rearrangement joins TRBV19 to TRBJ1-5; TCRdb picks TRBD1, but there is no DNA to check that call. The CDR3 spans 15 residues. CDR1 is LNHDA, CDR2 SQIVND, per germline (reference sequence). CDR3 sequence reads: CASIPTGYSNQPQHF.

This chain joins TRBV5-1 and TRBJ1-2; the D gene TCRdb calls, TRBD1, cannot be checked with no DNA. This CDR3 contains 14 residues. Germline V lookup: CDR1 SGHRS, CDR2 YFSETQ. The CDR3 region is CASSSVGGNYGYTF. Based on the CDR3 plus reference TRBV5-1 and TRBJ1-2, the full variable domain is KAGVTQTPRYLIKTRGQQVTLSCSPISGHRSVSWYQQTPGQGLQFLFEYFSETQRNKGNFPGRFSGRQFSNSRSEMNVSTLELGDSALYLCASSSVGGNYGYTFGSGTRLTVV.

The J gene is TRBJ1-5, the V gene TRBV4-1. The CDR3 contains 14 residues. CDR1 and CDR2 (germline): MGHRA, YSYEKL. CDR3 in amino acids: CASSQSSHNQPQHF.

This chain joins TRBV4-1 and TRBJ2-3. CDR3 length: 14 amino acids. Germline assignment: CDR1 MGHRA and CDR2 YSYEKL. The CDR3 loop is CASSQDPQLPTQYF.

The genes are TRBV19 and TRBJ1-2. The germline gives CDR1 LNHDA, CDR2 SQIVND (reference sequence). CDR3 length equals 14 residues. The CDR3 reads CASSMFGFNYGYTF.

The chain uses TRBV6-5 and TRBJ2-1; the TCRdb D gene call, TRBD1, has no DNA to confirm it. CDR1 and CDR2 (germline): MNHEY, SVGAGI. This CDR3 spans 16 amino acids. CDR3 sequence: CASSYSGGAHFREQFF.

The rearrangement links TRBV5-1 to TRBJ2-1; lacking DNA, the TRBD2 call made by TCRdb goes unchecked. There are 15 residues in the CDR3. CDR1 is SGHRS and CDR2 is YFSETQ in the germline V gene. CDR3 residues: CASSREGQPYNEQFF.

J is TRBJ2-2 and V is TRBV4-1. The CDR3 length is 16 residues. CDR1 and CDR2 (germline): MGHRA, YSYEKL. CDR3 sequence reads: CASSQGPSFGPGELFF.

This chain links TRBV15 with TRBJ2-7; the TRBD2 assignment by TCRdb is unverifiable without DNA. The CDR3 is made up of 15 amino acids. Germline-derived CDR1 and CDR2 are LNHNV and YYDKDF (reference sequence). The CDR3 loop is CATSSGDLYSYEQYF.

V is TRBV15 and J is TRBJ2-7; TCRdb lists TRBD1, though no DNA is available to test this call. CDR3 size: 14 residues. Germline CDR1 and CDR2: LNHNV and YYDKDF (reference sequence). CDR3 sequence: CATSSPRESYEQYF.

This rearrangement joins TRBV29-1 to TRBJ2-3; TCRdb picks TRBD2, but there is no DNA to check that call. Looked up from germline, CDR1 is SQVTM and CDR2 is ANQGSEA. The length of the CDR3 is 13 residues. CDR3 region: CSAWRENTDTQYF.

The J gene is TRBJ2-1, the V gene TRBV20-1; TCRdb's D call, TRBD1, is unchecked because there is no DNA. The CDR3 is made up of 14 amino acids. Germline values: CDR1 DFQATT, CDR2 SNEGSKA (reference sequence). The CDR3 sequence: CSAPRGGRSYEQFF.

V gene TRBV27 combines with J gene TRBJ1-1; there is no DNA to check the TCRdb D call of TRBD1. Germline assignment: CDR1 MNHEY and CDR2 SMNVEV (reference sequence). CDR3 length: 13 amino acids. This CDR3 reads CASHFGQNTEAFF.

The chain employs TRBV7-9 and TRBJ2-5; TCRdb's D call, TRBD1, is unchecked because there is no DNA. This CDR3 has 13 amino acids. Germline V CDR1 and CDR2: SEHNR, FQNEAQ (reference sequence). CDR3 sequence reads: CASSPPGAETQYF.

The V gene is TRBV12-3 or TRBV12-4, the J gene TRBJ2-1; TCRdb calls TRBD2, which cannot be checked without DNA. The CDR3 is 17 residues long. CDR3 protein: CASSLFPRAGGDNEQFF.

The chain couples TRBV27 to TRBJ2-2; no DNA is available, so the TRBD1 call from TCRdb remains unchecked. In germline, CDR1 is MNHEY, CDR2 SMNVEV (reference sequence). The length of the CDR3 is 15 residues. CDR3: CASNPRQGRAGELFF.

CDR3 loop: CASSLAPPAGGPNEKLFF. V is TRBV7-8 and J is TRBJ1-4. This CDR3 is 18 amino acids long. CDR1 is SGHVS, CDR2 FQNEAQ, per germline.